One sample yielded the 10 T cell receptor beta chains listed below, sequenced in a study of Graves' ophthalmopathy and Graves' hyperthyroidism. RNA transcripts were the source from which TCR beta CDR3 regions were amplified. The authors performed first-round RT-PCR with HTBI primers and then a second-round multiplex PCR. TCRdb passed the multiplex PCR reads through MiXCR, listing each CDR3 protein once. The sample lists about 480,000 distinct CDR3 sequences, 13% to 15% seen once, with over 8% in the top ten. Sequenced input: blood. These receptors were collected from a woman in her thirties with Graves' ophthalmopathy.

This clonotype was observed many times. The CDR3 DNA reads TGTGCCTGCCCGTCGGGCAGGGGGCCTGGATCACCCCTCCACTTT. It translates to CACPSGRGPGSPLHF. The chain combines TRBV30 with TRBJ1-6, with 8 bases that match TRBD1. Germline trimming cut 6 bases from V and 10 bases from J; bases unmatched to any gene: 14. Germline assignment: CDR1 GTSNPN and CDR2 SVGIG (reference sequence). This CDR3 contains 15 residues.

This clonotype was seen repeatedly, ten times or more. V gene TRBV2 combines with J gene TRBJ1-1; D gene unclear. CDR3 length: 14 amino acids. Trimming took 0 bases from V and 5 from J, leaving 10 bases between them. The germline V gene encodes CDR1 SNHLY and CDR2 FYNNEI. CDR3: CASSEALLVTEAFF. The DNA for the CDR3 is TGTGCCAGCAGTGAAGCGCTGTTGGTGACTGAAGCTTTCTTT. Full variable domain (remainder filled in from reference TRBV2 and TRBJ1-1): EPEVTQTPSHQVTQMGQEVILRCVPISNHLYFYWYRQILGQKVEFLVSFYNNEISEKSEIFDDQFSVERPDGSNFTLKIRSTKLEDSAMYFCASSEALLVTEAFFGQGTRLTVV.

This clonotype was picked up many times. The chain carries TRBV10-3 and TRBJ1-5; unclear D gene. Trimming left V 3 bases short and J 12 bases short, with 12 bases between. The CDR3 length is 12 residues. CDR1 and CDR2 from the germline V gene are ENHRY and SYGVKD. The CDR3 loop reads CAISDGRQLQHF. The CDR3 DNA sequence: TGTGCCATCAGTGATGGACGCCAACTCCAGCATTTT.

This clonotype was detected ten times or more. The CDR3 sequence is CASWDSEETQYF. CDR3 sequence (DNA): TGTGCCAGTTGGGACTCGGAAGAGACCCAGTACTTC. J is TRBJ2-5 and V is TRBV27, with a possible D match to TRBD2 (6 bases). V was pared by 9 bases and J by 3 bases, with 11 bases between. The CDR3 consists of 12 residues. Per the germline V gene, CDR1 is MNHEY and CDR2 is SMNVEV (reference sequence).

This clonotype came up many times. The chain joins TRBV27 to TRBJ1-5, with 7 bases aligning to TRBD1. The CDR3 loop spans 16 amino acids. In germline, CDR1 is MNHEY, CDR2 SMNVEV (reference sequence). J gave up 7 bases and V 2 bases, and 11 bases lay outside the gene matches. This chain's CDR3 is CASSLGGGQIVQPQHF. CDR3 bases: TGTGCCAGCAGTTTAGGGGGGGGACAGATCGTGCAGCCCCAGCATTTT.

As to this clonotype: Just one base apart from a much larger clone, this may be a read error. J is TRBJ1-1 and V is TRBV5-1; D ambiguous. The length of the CDR3 is 15 residues. From germline, CDR1 is SGHRS and CDR2 YFSETQ. The CDR3 DNA is TGCGCCAGCAGCTTCGGATCGATGCTGAACACTGAACCTTTCTTT. Translation gives CASSFGSMLNTEPFF.

This clonotype was recorded at least ten times. A much bigger clone sits one base away, suggesting this may be a read error. The rearrangement joins TRBV6-1 to TRBJ1-1, with D perhaps TRBD1 (5 bases). The CDR3 consists of 13 residues. CDR1 and CDR2 from the germline V gene are MNHNS and SASEGT. V was clipped by 6 bases and J by 1 base, with 9 bases between them. The CDR3 bases are TGTGCCAGCAGAGTAACAGGGAACACTGAAGCTTTCTTT. This gives the protein CASRVTGNTEAFF.

The chain links TRBV27 to TRBJ1-6; 7 nucleotides line up with TRBD1. From germline, CDR1 is MNHEY and CDR2 SMNVEV (reference sequence). The J segment lost 11 bases and the V segment lost 8 bases, leaving 15 bases of the junction unmatched. The CDR3 contains 15 residues. This CDR3 is CASGPTGNGIPPLHF. For the CDR3, the DNA is TGTGCCAGCGGCCCGACAGGGAACGGAATTCCACCCCTCCACTTT.

The sample holds many counts of this clonotype. V is TRBV2 and J is TRBJ2-2, with D perhaps given as TRBD1 or TRBD2 (6 bases each). This CDR3 is built from 15 residues. Germline V gene sequence: CDR1 SNHLY, CDR2 FYNNEI. The germline V and J ends were trimmed by 3 bases and 0 bases, with 8 bases remaining between them. The CDR3 is CASSEGGANTGELFF. The CDR3, as DNA: TGTGCCAGCAGTGAGGGGGGCGCGAACACCGGGGAGCTGTTTTTT.

The sample holds many counts of this clonotype. V usage is TRBV28 and J usage is TRBJ1-1; D is ambiguous. This CDR3 comprises 11 residues. Germline V gene data show CDR1 as MDHEN and CDR2 as SYDVKM. V dropped 6 bases and J dropped 8 bases, with 10 bases sitting between them. The CDR3 spells CASSLKSEAFF. CDR3 nucleotides: TGTGCCAGCAGCCTGAAGAGCGAAGCTTTCTTT.